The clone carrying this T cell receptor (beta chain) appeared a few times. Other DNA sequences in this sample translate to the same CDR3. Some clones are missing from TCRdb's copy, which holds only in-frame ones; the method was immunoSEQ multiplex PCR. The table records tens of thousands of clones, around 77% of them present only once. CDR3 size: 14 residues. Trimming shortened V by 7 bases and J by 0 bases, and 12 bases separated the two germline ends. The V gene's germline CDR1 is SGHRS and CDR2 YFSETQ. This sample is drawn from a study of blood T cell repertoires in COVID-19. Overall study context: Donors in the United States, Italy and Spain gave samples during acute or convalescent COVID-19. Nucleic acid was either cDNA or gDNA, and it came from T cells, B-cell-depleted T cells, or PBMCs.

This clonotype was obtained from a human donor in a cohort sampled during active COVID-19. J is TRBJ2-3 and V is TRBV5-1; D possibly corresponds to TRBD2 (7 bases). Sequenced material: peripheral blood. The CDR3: CASQRGGSTDTQYF. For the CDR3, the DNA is TGCGCCAGCCAAAGGGGGGGGAGCACAGATACGCAGTATTTT.